The source of this T cell receptor (beta chain) is a study of T cells after yellow fever vaccination. Study observations and caveats: Highly abundant clonotypes carried over from the bulk population could end up in FACS-sorted repertoires as contaminants. Most primary-vaccination clones recurred post-booster (approximately 96% CD4, 88% CD8). Clonotypes appearing in both CD4 and CD8 compartments existed, and their share was small.

Using its own MiXCR run on the 5' RACE reads, TCRdb lists one record per CDR3 protein. The sample holds tens of thousands of distinct CDR3 sequences, around 7% seen once. Germline CDR1 and CDR2: LNHDA and SQIVND (reference sequence). The trim removed 9 bases at V and 4 bases at J, leaving 8 bases unmatched. The CDR3 contains 15 residues. This clonotype has more than one count but fewer than ten. Antigen unknown. Sequences were derived from CD8+ T cells sorted from PBMCs, sampled on the day of the yellow fever booster vaccination. V gene TRBV19 combines with J gene TRBJ2-1; 11 nucleotides agree with TRBD2. The receptor comes from a man aged 25-45 years who received the YFV17D yellow fever vaccine. This CDR3 is CASSGLAEIYNEQFF. CDR3 nucleotide sequence: TGTGCCAGCTCGGGACTAGCGGAGATATACAATGAGCAGTTCTTC.